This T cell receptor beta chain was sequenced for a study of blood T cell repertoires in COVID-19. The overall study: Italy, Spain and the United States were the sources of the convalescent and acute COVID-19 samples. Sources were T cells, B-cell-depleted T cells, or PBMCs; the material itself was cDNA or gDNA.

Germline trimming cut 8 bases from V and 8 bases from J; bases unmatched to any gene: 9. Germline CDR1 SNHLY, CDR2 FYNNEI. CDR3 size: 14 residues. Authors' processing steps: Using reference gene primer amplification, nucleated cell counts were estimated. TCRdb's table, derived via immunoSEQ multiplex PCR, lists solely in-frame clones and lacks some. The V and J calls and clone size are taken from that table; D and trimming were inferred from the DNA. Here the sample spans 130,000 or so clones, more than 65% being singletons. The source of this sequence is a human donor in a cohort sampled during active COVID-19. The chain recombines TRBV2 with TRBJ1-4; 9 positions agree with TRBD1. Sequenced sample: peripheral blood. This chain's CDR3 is CASAGDRGAEKLFF. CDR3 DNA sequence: TGTGCCAGCGCTGGAGACAGGGGGGCGGAAAAACTGTTTTTT.